This T cell receptor beta chain was captured by sequencing in a study of blood T cell repertoires in COVID-19. The data were produced by immunoSEQ multiplex PCR, yet TCRdb's version contains in-frame clones alone and is incomplete. The data show 200,000 to 300,000 clones, around 89% seen once. The V segment lost 0 bases and the J segment 10 bases; nucleotides outside the gene matches: 7. Germline values: CDR1 MNHEY, CDR2 SVGAGI. The CDR3 is 14 amino acids. The clonotype was recovered from a man aged 35-49 years who had recovered from COVID-19. Sequencing used PBMCs or T cells enriched from blood (not recorded which). This rearrangement joins TRBV6-5 to TRBJ1-1; 8 bases are a match to TRBD1. CDR3 nucleotides: TGTGCCAGCAGTTACTCGCCCGGACAGGGATTAGCTTTCTTT. Amino acid sequence: CASSYSPGQGLAFF.